This entry lists 22 T cell receptor beta chains sequenced from one sample in a study of T cell responses to AZD1222 COVID-19 vaccine. Using immunoSEQ multiplex PCR, the repertoire was profiled, and TCRdb retains in-frame clones only, with some absent. The table lists some 180,000 clones, about 93% of them singletons. The sequencing used peripheral blood, collected 28 days after the second dose of the MenACWY control vaccine. The receptors were gathered from an adult who received the MenACWY meningococcal vaccine as a control.

V gene TRBV3-1 (or the pseudogene TRBV3-2) combines with J gene TRBJ1-3; D gene uncertain. The CDR3 totals 14 residues. V lost 10 bases and J lost 4, with 17 bases in between. From germline, CDR1 is LGHDT and CDR2 YNNKEL (reference sequence). Written as DNA, the CDR3 is TGTGCCACCACCTCCGGGTTTTTAGGAAACACCATATATTTT. Translating gives CATTSGFLGNTIYF.

The CDR3 region is CASSLVLQGRGETQYF. The CDR3 coding sequence is TGTGCCAGCAGCTTAGTATTGCAGGGACGAGGCGAGACCCAGTACTTC. The V gene is TRBV7-9, the J gene TRBJ2-5, with D perhaps TRBD1 or TRBD2 (5 bases each). Looked up from germline, CDR1 is SEHNR and CDR2 is FQNEAQ (reference sequence). V lost 1 base and J lost 5, with 17 bases in between. The CDR3 runs to 16 residues.

V gene TRBV5-4 combines with J gene TRBJ1-1; TRBD1 aligns across 8 bases. From germline, CDR1 is SGHNT and CDR2 YYREEE (reference sequence). V was clipped by 4 bases and J by 1 base; unmatched bases: 6. CDR3 length: 15 amino acids. This chain's CDR3 is CASSHRQGPNTEAFF. CDR3 bases: TGTGCCAGCAGCCACAGACAGGGGCCGAACACTGAAGCTTTCTTT.

This rearrangement joins TRBV12-2 to TRBJ1-6; the D segment call TRBD1 is taken from the table without a DNA check. TRBV12-2 is a listed pseudogene. The CDR3 covers 17 residues. The CDR3 DNA is TGTGCAAGTCGCTATGGCGGACAGGGACCACATAATTCACCCCTCCACTTT. Its protein product is CASRYGGQGPHNSPLHF.

The chain couples TRBV28 to TRBJ1-2; no clear D. Trimming cost V 8 bases and J 3 bases, with 13 bases left between them. Germline V gene lookup returns CDR1 MDHEN and CDR2 SYDVKM. The CDR3 is 13 residues long. The CDR3 sequence: CASWSALDYGYTF. CDR3 in DNA: TGTGCCAGCTGGTCAGCGTTGGACTATGGCTACACCTTC.

The CDR3: CASSRRLAGEHNEQFF. The CDR3 coding sequence is TGTGCCAGCTCACGCCGACTAGCGGGGGAGCACAATGAGCAGTTCTTC. The chain is built from TRBV18 and TRBJ2-1; 12 positions match TRBD2. The V and J ends lost 4 bases and 5 bases, in that order; junction bases with no gene match: 6. This CDR3 is built from 16 residues. Looked up from germline, CDR1 is KGHSH and CDR2 is LQKENI.

The chain combines TRBV4-1 with TRBJ1-1, with D possibly being TRBD1 (5 bases). Germline CDR1 is MGHRA and CDR2 is YSYEKL. This CDR3 region has 17 residues. V lost 4 bases, J lost 0 bases, and 18 bases lay in between. CDR3 in amino acids: CASSREGSGGMNTEAFF. The CDR3 nucleotides are TGCGCCAGCAGCCGAGAAGGATCCGGGGGGATGAACACTGAAGCTTTCTTT.

The chain is built from TRBV6-5 and TRBJ1-5; D unresolved. The CDR3 consists of 15 residues. The V and J ends lost 5 bases and 6 bases respectively, with 17 bases between them. Germline CDR1 reads MNHEY; CDR2 reads SVGAGI. The CDR3 sequence is CASSSLSGSGQPQHF. CDR3 DNA: TGTGCCAGCAGTAGCCTGAGTGGGTCCGGTCAGCCCCAGCATTTT.

This clone came up a few times. The chain employs TRBV4-1 and TRBJ2-2; D is undetermined. This CDR3 comprises 16 residues. The germline V gene has CDR1 MGHRA and CDR2 YSYEKL. The V gene lost 0 bases and the J gene lost 5 bases, with 13 bases spanning the gap. The CDR3 reads CASSQEAGRATGELFF. CDR3 nucleotides: TGCGCCAGCAGCCAAGAGGCCGGCCGGGCTACCGGGGAGCTGTTTTTT.

In DNA form, the CDR3 reads TGTGCCAGCACCTCGGGAGGGGGCCGAGAAAAACTGTTTTTT. Its translation: CASTSGGGREKLFF. The J gene is TRBJ1-4, the V gene TRBV7-9; 7 bases agree with TRBD1. V shed 7 bases, J shed 8 bases, and the junction held 10 bases outside the gene matches. CDR1 and CDR2 from the germline V gene are SEHNR and FQNEAQ (reference sequence). This CDR3 has 14 amino acids.

The chain couples TRBV28 to TRBJ1-6; D not resolved. From germline, CDR1 is MDHEN and CDR2 SYDVKM. The ends were cut back, 5 bases at V and 6 bases at J, with 11 bases in the middle. The CDR3 is 14 residues long. This chain's CDR3 is CASSAAGFNSPLHF. The DNA for the CDR3 is TGTGCCAGCAGTGCCGCAGGCTTTAATTCACCCCTCCACTTT.

J is TRBJ1-2 and V is TRBV28; D may be TRBD1 (6 bases). Per germline, CDR1 MDHEN and CDR2 SYDVKM. CDR3 size: 14 residues. Trimming took 1 base from V and 4 from J, leaving 10 bases between them. This chain's CDR3 is CASSLFQGTYGYTF. The CDR3 coding sequence is TGTGCCAGCAGTTTATTCCAGGGGACCTATGGCTACACCTTC.

The V and J genes are TRBV5-5 and TRBJ1-2; TRBD1 agrees at 8 bases. With V trimmed by 5 bases and J by 7 bases, 7 bases remained unmatched. This CDR3 spans 13 amino acids. Germline V gene data show CDR1 as SGHKS and CDR2 as YYEKEE (reference sequence). The CDR3 DNA follows: TGTGCCAGCAGTTTACAGGGGGGAAGTGGCTACACCTTC. Translated, it gives CASSLQGGSGYTF.

This rearrangement joins TRBV10-3 to TRBJ2-7, with D perhaps TRBD1 or TRBD2 (5 bases each). V lost 3 bases to trimming and J lost 1 base, with 10 bases between them. The CDR3 loop spans 14 amino acids. CDR1 is ENHRY and CDR2 is SYGVKD in the germline V gene. DNA for the CDR3: TGTGCCATCAGTGAAGGGGACGGATCCTACGAGCAGTACTTC. It codes for CAISEGDGSYEQYF.

The chain couples TRBV6-2 or TRBV6-3 to TRBJ2-1, with D possibly being TRBD1 (5 bases). The CDR3 covers 12 residues. V lost 3 bases to trimming and J lost 15 bases, with 15 bases between them. Looked up from germline, CDR1 is MNHEY and CDR2 is SVGEGT. In DNA form, the CDR3 reads TGTGCCAGCAGTTATGGGGCAAGGGTAGCGTTCTTC. As protein: CASSYGARVAFF.

The chain employs TRBV6-5 and TRBJ2-7, with 9 bases fitting TRBD1. Germline V CDR1 and CDR2: MNHEY, SVGAGI. The CDR3 is 14 residues long. With 7 bases clipped from V and 4 bases from J, the junction kept 8 bases outside the gene matches. CDR3 loop: CASNRGQGWYEQYF. CDR3 DNA sequence: TGTGCCAGCAATCGAGGACAGGGGTGGTACGAGCAGTACTTC.

The CDR3 region is CASSQELYEQTFF. As DNA, the CDR3 is TGTGCCAGCAGCCAAGAATTGTATGAACAAACTTTCTTT. V is TRBV4-2 and J is TRBJ1-1, with D unresolved. The CDR3 is made up of 13 amino acids. Germline CDR1 is LGHNA and CDR2 is YNFKEQ. V dropped 0 bases and J dropped 12 bases, with 14 bases sitting between them.

J is TRBJ1-4 and V is TRBV5-1; TRBD1 might be the D (5 bases). This CDR3 spans 13 amino acids. CDR1 is SGHRS, CDR2 YFSETQ, per germline. V lost 2 bases to trimming and J lost 7 bases, with 9 bases between them. CDR3 region: CASSFDGGEKLFF. DNA for the CDR3: TGCGCCAGCAGCTTCGACGGGGGTGAAAAACTGTTTTTT.

The chain joins TRBV11-2 to TRBJ1-1, with 9 positions matching TRBD1. The V and J ends lost 1 base and 3 bases, in that order; junction bases with no gene match: 9. Germline values: CDR1 SGHAT, CDR2 FQNNGV. The CDR3 runs to 17 residues. The DNA of the CDR3 is TGTGCCAGCAGCTTAGGTCCCGGGACAGGGTTCCACACTGAAGCTTTCTTT. This codes for CASSLGPGTGFHTEAFF.

The chain employs TRBV11-2 and TRBJ1-1, with D hard to call. Trimming left V 3 bases short and J 4 bases short, with 9 bases between. Per the germline V gene, CDR1 is SGHAT and CDR2 is FQNNGV. The CDR3 length is 13 residues. Here the CDR3 DNA reads TGTGCCAGCAGCTTCAGGCGCAGCACTGAAGCTTTCTTT. Protein product: CASSFRRSTEAFF.

CDR3: CASSLSGANVLTF. The CDR3 nucleotides are TGTGCCAGCAGCTTATCCGGGGCCAACGTCCTGACTTTC. This sequence joins TRBV11-2 and TRBJ2-6; D not resolved. The CDR3 has 13 amino acids. CDR1 SGHAT and CDR2 FQNNGV come from the germline V gene. V was trimmed by 2 bases and J by 4 bases, leaving 3 bases between them.

This chain uses TRBV19 with TRBJ2-1; tentatively, D is TRBD1 (5 bases). This CDR3 has 15 residues. V lost 5 bases and J lost 6, with 17 bases in between. Germline V gene lookup returns CDR1 LNHDA and CDR2 SQIVND (reference sequence). The CDR3 DNA reads TGTGCCAGTAGTCCCCCCCAAAGCCAGGGCAATGAGCAGTTCTTC. Translating gives CASSPPQSQGNEQFF.